The present entry profiles one TCR beta chain with its context. Its antigen is still unknown. A junction end diverges from the germline sequence, so it may reflect a read error. The data derive from a study of T cells after yellow fever vaccination. Study-wide results and caveats: Reappearing after the booster were most of the clones from primary vaccination (approximately 96% CD4, approximately 85% CD8).

The CDR3 has 15 residues. Germline V CDR1 and CDR2: SGHTA, FQGNSA. The study made its TCR cDNA through 5'RACE template switching. That step introduced a universal primer site along with UMIs. MiXCR, applied by TCRdb to the 5' RACE reads, yields one record per CDR3 protein. Of a few hundred thousand distinct CDR3 sequences listed, under 5% are singletons. The sequencing used PBMCs, collected 5 days after the yellow fever booster vaccination. The V call is TRBV7-2, the J call TRBJ2-3, with D perhaps TRBD2 (6 bases). This TCR was recovered from a man aged 18 to 29 who received the YFV17D yellow fever vaccine. As DNA, the CDR3 is TGTGCCAGCAGCTTTAGGGGCGGGGTCACAAATACGCAGTATTTT. Protein: CASSFRGGVTNTQYF.